What follows describes a single T cell receptor beta chain. The V end lost 6 bases, the J end lost 2 bases, and 19 bases lay between the germline ends. Germline-derived CDR1 and CDR2 are SGHNT and YENEEA. CDR3 length: 17 residues. This sample is part of a study of healthy donors' naive CD4 and CD8 T cells. TCR libraries were built from about 500 ng of total RNA by linear amplification. TCRdb re-derived calls from the reads in MiXCR, one entry per CDR3 protein. This sample has around 200,000 distinct CDR3 sequences, with under 85% found just once. This chain links TRBV11-3 with TRBJ2-2; tentatively, D is TRBD1 or TRBD2 (6 bases each). The TCR was taken from a pool of human donors in good health; the sample pools cells from several healthy donors. The sample was naive CD4+ and CD8+ T cells sorted from blood, pooled from several donors. The DNA for the CDR3 is TGTGCCAGCAGGACCATCCGGGGGCACGTCAACACCGGGGAGCTGTTTTTT. It encodes CASRTIRGHVNTGELFF. Full variable domain (rest looked up from reference TRBV11-3 and TRBJ2-2): EAGVVQSPRYKIIEKKQPVAFWCNPISGHNTLYWYLQNLGQGPELLIRYENEEAVDDSQLPKDRFSAERLKGVDSTLKIQPAELGDSAVYLCASRTIRGHVNTGELFFGEGSRLTVL.